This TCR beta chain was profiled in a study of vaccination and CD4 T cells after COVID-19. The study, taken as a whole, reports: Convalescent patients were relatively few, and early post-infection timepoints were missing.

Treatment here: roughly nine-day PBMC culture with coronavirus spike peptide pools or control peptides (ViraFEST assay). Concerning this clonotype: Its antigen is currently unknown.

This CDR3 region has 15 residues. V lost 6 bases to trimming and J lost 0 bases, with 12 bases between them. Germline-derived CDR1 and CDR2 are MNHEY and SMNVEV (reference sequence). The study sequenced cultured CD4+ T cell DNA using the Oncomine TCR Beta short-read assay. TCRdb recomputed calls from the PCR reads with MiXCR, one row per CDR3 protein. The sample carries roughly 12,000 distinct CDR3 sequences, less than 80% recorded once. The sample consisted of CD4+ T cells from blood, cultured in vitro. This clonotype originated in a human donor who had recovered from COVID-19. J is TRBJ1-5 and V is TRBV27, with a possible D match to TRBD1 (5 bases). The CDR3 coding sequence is TGTGCCAGCAGACCGGGGGGATCTAGCAATCAGCCCCAGCATTTT. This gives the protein CASRPGGSSNQPQHF.